This passage covers 10 T cell receptor beta chains from one sample sequenced in a study of T cells in Graves' hyperthyroidism and ophthalmopathy. Template material for amplifying TCR beta CDR3 regions consisted of RNA transcripts. The HTBI primer set drove a first-round RT-PCR of the TCR CDR3. TCRdb ran MiXCR on the multiplex PCR reads and lists one entry per CDR3 protein. Of 300,000 to 450,000 distinct CDR3 sequences in the sample, roughly 15% were seen once. Sequenced material: blood. These receptors were taken from a woman between 25 and 40 years old with Graves' ophthalmopathy.

This clonotype was detected ten times or more. The gene calls are TRBV5-1 and TRBJ1-1; no firm D call. This CDR3 contains 14 residues. Germline loops: CDR1 SGHRS, CDR2 YFSETQ. The germline V and J ends were trimmed by 3 bases and 0 bases, with 9 bases remaining between them. DNA for the CDR3: TGCGCCAGCAGCTACAGAGATCTGAACACTGAAGCTTTCTTT. Its protein is CASSYRDLNTEAFF.

This clonotype occurred many times. V usage is TRBV30 and J usage is TRBJ1-2, with D tentatively TRBD1 (6 bases). The germline CDR1 and CDR2 sequences are GTSNPN and SVGIG (reference sequence). This CDR3 is built from 14 residues. Trimming left V 2 bases short and J 8 bases short, with 18 bases between. CDR3 sequence reads: CAWSQGQGREGYTF. The CDR3, as DNA: TGTGCCTGGAGTCAGGGGCAGGGGCGGGAAGGCTACACCTTC.

This clonotype was seen only a few times. The chain employs TRBV10-3 and TRBJ2-7; a weak D match, TRBD2 (6 bases). The CDR3 sequence is 13 residues long. CDR1 and CDR2 (germline): ENHRY, SYGVKD. V was cut by 10 bases and J by 5 bases, with 18 bases left in between. CDR3 region: CASATAGSDEQYF. The CDR3 region has the DNA TGTGCCAGCGCTACTGCGGGGTCCGACGAGCAGTACTTC.

This chain uses TRBV6-1 with TRBJ1-2; tentatively, D is TRBD1 (5 bases). CDR3 length: 11 amino acids. The V gene lost 8 bases and the J gene lost 7 bases, with 11 bases spanning the gap. CDR1 and CDR2 from the germline V gene are MNHNS and SASEGT. The CDR3 DNA reads TGTGCCAGCGGACACTGGGCTGGCTACACCTTC. Protein sequence: CASGHWAGYTF.

Ten or more counts support this clonotype. Written as DNA, the CDR3 is TGTGCCAGCTCACCGTCGGGGACGCGGAACACTGAAGCTTTCTTT. Translating gives CASSPSGTRNTEAFF. The rearrangement uses TRBV18 and TRBJ1-1, with D possibly being TRBD1 (5 bases). CDR1 is KGHSH and CDR2 is LQKENI in the germline V gene. Trimming removed 3 bases from V and 1 base from J, with 12 bases in between. The CDR3 runs to 15 residues.

This clonotype has ten or more counts. This chain links TRBV24-1 with TRBJ2-2, with 9 bases lining up with TRBD2. V shed 4 bases and J 4 bases; nucleotides not matched to a gene: 12. Germline CDR1 and CDR2: KGHDR and SFDVKD. The CDR3 covers 18 residues. CDR3 sequence: CATSEIGGLAIGTGELFF. The CDR3 nucleotides are TGTGCCACCAGTGAAATTGGGGGACTAGCAATCGGCACCGGGGAGCTGTTTTTT.

This clonotype was found many times. The chain is built from TRBV7-2 and TRBJ2-6, with TRBD1 identical over 12 bases. CDR1 is SGHTA, CDR2 FQGNSA, per germline. Unmatched junction bases numbered 10, after V lost 5 bases and J lost 2 bases. This CDR3 spans 19 amino acids. In DNA, the CDR3 is TGTGCCAGCAGCCACCTGGGGACAGGGGGCAGGGCTGGGGCCAACGTCCTGACTTTC. Translated: CASSHLGTGGRAGANVLTF. Full variable domain (remainder filled in from reference TRBV7-2 and TRBJ2-6): GAGVSQSPSNKVTEKGKDVELRCDPISGHTALYWYRQSLGQGLEFLIYFQGNSAPDKSGLPSDRFSAERTGGSVSTLTIQRTQQEDSAVYLCASSHLGTGGRAGANVLTFGAGSRLTVL.

This clonotype was counted many times. The chain recombines TRBV27 with TRBJ2-1; D could derive from TRBD1 or TRBD2 (5 bases each). Trimming shortened V by 5 bases and J by 6 bases, and 14 bases separated the two germline ends. This CDR3 comprises 14 residues. Per germline, CDR1 MNHEY and CDR2 SMNVEV (reference sequence). CDR3 in amino acids: CASSTGFGGNEQFF. The CDR3 nucleotides read TGTGCCAGCAGTACGGGTTTTGGGGGCAATGAGCAGTTCTTC.

In its sample, this clonotype was seen many times. This chain joins TRBV7-9 and TRBJ2-7; 7 nucleotides match TRBD1. V lost 4 bases and J lost 3; bases outside the gene matches: 12. Looked up from germline, CDR1 is SEHNR and CDR2 is FQNEAQ (reference sequence). The CDR3 extends over 16 amino acids. Written as DNA, the CDR3 is TGTGCCAGCAGCTACAGGGGTCTTCCACCTGACTACGAGCAGTACTTC. Its protein product is CASSYRGLPPDYEQYF.

Only a few counts were recorded for this clonotype. The V gene is TRBV5-6, the J gene TRBJ1-5, with a possible D match to TRBD1 (6 bases). The V end was cut by 3 bases, the J end by 4 bases, with 8 bases between. CDR1 is SGHDT and CDR2 is YYEEEE in the germline V gene. The CDR3 contains 13 residues. The CDR3 region has the DNA TGTGCCAGCAGCTGGGACATTAATCAGCCCCAGCATTTT. Translated, it gives CASSWDINQPQHF.